The source of this TCR beta chain is a study of T-cell memory formation after mild COVID-19. TCRdb reprocessed the 5' RACE reads with MiXCR, giving one entry per CDR3 protein. The table lists around 510,000 distinct CDR3 sequences, 20% to 25% of them singletons. Trimming removed 6 bases from V and 0 bases from J, with 4 bases in between. CDR3 length: 12 residues. The sequencing sample was made of PBMCs or a T cell subset sorted from them (not recorded which). The receptor was isolated from an adult woman who had mild COVID-19 (a few samples of this study predate the infection). Cell type and time point are not known. The chain combines TRBV12-3 or TRBV12-4 with TRBJ2-3; D remains ambiguous. This chain's CDR3 is CASRLSTDTQYF. CDR3 DNA sequence: TGTGCCAGCAGGCTCAGCACAGATACGCAGTATTTT.